A selection of T cell receptor beta chains follows, all from one sample in a study of T cell responses to AZD1222 COVID-19 vaccine. The table came from immunoSEQ multiplex PCR; TCRdb's copy has only in-frame clones and leaves some out. The sample has approximately 120,000 clones; roughly 88% are singletons. The input for sequencing was peripheral blood, taken on day 0 of AZD1222 vaccination. These TCRs come from an adult in good health. CDR3s include the opening cysteine and the closing phenylalanine or tryptophan. A D gene is named only where the DNA matches it firmly. Rows may omit the clone size; those that give it use once, few, many or a size class.

clone size | J gene | V gene | D gene | CDR3 DNA | CDR3 protein
- | TRBJ1-1 | TRBV5-4 | TRBD1 | TGTGCCAGCAGCATACAGGGGGCGAACACTGAAGCTTTCTTT | CASSIQGANTEAFF
- | TRBJ1-5 | TRBV7-9 | TRBD1 | TGTGCCAGCAGCTTAGTACAGGGGGCCTCCTCGGGTCAGCCCCAGCATTTT | CASSLVQGASSGQPQHF
- | TRBJ2-5 | TRBV5-4 | - | TGTGCCAGCAGCTTGTCGCCACTCCTCCAAGAGACCCAGTACTTC | CASSLSPLLQETQYF
- | TRBJ2-2 | TRBV15 | TRBD2 | TGTGCCACCAGCAGAGATGAGAGTAGCGGGAGAAGGGACACCGGGGAGCTGTTTTTT | CATSRDESSGRRDTGELFF
- | TRBJ1-1 | TRBV19 | - | TGTGCCAGTAGTATAACCGTGAACACTGAAGCTTTCTTT | CASSITVNTEAFF
- | TRBJ1-5 | TRBV18 | - | TGTGCCAGCTCACCCACTTCTGGGGCCCAGCATTTT | CASSPTSGAQHF
- | TRBJ2-7 | TRBV7-3 | TRBD1 | TGTGCCAGCAGCTTATCTCAGGGGGCGCCCTACGAGCAGTACTTC | CASSLSQGAPYEQYF
- | TRBJ1-5 | TRBV6-2/TRBV6-3 | - | TGTGCCAGCAGTGCGCCAAAGCGGGGGACGATGAATCAGCCCCAGCATTTT | CASSAPKRGTMNQPQHF
- | TRBJ2-1 | TRBV5-6 | - | TGTGCCAGCAGCTTTCCCAGCGGCAATGAGCAGTTCTTC | CASSFPSGNEQFF
- | TRBJ1-1 | TRBV18 | TRBD1 | TGTGCCAGCTCACCGGAGACAGGGCGGAACACTGAAGCTTTCTTT | CASSPETGRNTEAFF
- | TRBJ1-4 | TRBV6-2/TRBV6-3 | - | TGTGCCAGCAGTTTGGATTTGGGACGCGGAAAACTGTTTTTT | CASSLDLGRGKLFF
- | TRBJ2-5 | TRBV7-9 | - | TGTGCCAGCAGCTACAGGGAAAAGACCCAGTACTTC | CASSYREKTQYF
- | TRBJ2-7 | TRBV6-5 | TRBD1 | TGTGCCAGCAGTTACGACACGGGACAGGGGGGTCCCGAGCAGTACTTC | CASSYDTGQGGPEQYF
- | TRBJ1-2 | TRBV4-3 | - | TGCGCCAGCAGCCAAGAGGACGGTGGCTACACCTTC | CASSQEDGGYTF
- | TRBJ1-2 | TRBV7-3 | TRBD1 | TGTGCCAGCAGCAAGAGTCCGGGACAGGGGGCCGGGGGCTACACCTTC | CASSKSPGQGAGGYTF
- | TRBJ2-7 | TRBV7-2 | - | TGTGCCAGCAGCTTAGGGGTAGTAAACGCGCAGTACTTC | CASSLGVVNAQYF
- | TRBJ1-1 | TRBV4-2 | - | TGTGCCAGCAGCCTGGGACAAACGAACACTGAAGCTTTCTTT | CASSLGQTNTEAFF
- | TRBJ1-1 | TRBV9 | - | TGTGCCAGCAGCGTAGCTAGGGAAACTGAAGCTTTCTTT | CASSVARETEAFF
- | TRBJ2-1 | TRBV3-1/TRBV3-2 | TRBD1 | TGTGCCAGCAGCGTACGGACAGGGGTTTTTAACAATGAGCAGTTCTTC | CASSVRTGVFNNEQFF
- | TRBJ2-2 | TRBV7-3 | - | TGTGCCAGCAGCTTATATAATGGTGCCGGGGAGCTGTTTTTT | CASSLYNGAGELFF
once | TRBJ1-2 | TRBV7-9 | TRBD1 | TGTGCCAGCAGCCCAGGGGGCGCTTTTGGCTACACCTTC | CASSPGGAFGYTF
- | TRBJ1-4 | TRBV9 | TRBD1 | TGTGCCAGCAGCTGGGGACAGGGGCTCGGAGGTGAAAAACTGTTTTTT | CASSWGQGLGGEKLFF
- | TRBJ2-4 | TRBV13 | TRBD2 | TGTGCCAGCAGCTCAGGACTAGCGGGAGGGGGAGCCAAAAACATTCAGTACTTC | CASSSGLAGGGAKNIQYF
- | TRBJ2-2 | TRBV11-2 | TRBD2 | TGTGCCAGCACCAAAGCGGGAGTGTTGCCCGGGGAGCTGTTTTTT | CASTKAGVLPGELFF
- | TRBJ2-7 | TRBV7-2 | - | TGTGCCAGCAGCTTCGACAGCTCCTACGAGCAGTACTTC | CASSFDSSYEQYF
- | TRBJ2-2 | TRBV5-6 | - | TGTGCCAGCAGCCGGAACAGGTTCACCGGGGAGCTGTTTTTT | CASSRNRFTGELFF
- | TRBJ1-1 | TRBV3-1/TRBV3-2 | - | TGTGCCAGCAGCCAAGCCCCGGGAGGGGATGCTTTCTTT | CASSQAPGGDAFF
few | TRBJ1-5 | TRBV6-5 | - | TGTGCCAGCAGTCGGCAGATTAGCAATCAGCCCCAGCATTTT | CASSRQISNQPQHF
- | TRBJ2-7 | TRBV4-3 | - | TGCGCCAGCAGCCATGGTACTATAGGGGCTGGATACGAGCAGTACTTC | CASSHGTIGAGYEQYF
- | TRBJ1-4 | TRBV6-1 | TRBD1 | TGTGCCAGCAGTGAAGTTCGGGACAGGGCTAGAGAAAAACTGTTTTTT | CASSEVRDRAREKLFF
- | TRBJ1-3 | TRBV25-1 | - | TGTGGCGGGGGCTCTGGAAACACCATATATTTT | CGGGSGNTIYF
- | TRBJ1-2 | TRBV7-3 | - | TGTGCCAGCAGCTTAGATCCGGGGGCGGACGGTGGCTACACCTTC | CASSLDPGADGGYTF
- | TRBJ1-1 | TRBV9 | - | TGTGCCAGCAGCGTAGAGGGGTTCACTGAAGCTTTCTTT | CASSVEGFTEAFF
- | TRBJ1-4 | TRBV7-2 | - | TGTGCCAGCAGCCCCCACCGGGCCGTTAATGAAAAACTGTTTTTT | CASSPHRAVNEKLFF
- | TRBJ1-6 | TRBV2 | TRBD1 | TGTGCCAGCAGTGATTCGGGACAGGGCTATAATTCACCCCTCCACTTT | CASSDSGQGYNSPLHF
- | TRBJ2-1 | TRBV5-4 | - | TGTGCCAGCAGCTTGCTCGCGCAGCTAGCCTACAATGAGCAGTTCTTC | CASSLLAQLAYNEQFF
- | TRBJ1-5 | TRBV2 | TRBD1 | TGTGCCAGCACCCAGGGGGGTGGCAATCAGCCCCAGCATTTT | CASTQGGGNQPQHF
- | TRBJ1-1 | TRBV7-8 | TRBD1 | TGTGCCAGCAGCTTAAGGGGTTGGGGGACAGGGAGAACTGAGGCTTTCTTT | CASSLRGWGTGRTEAFF
- | TRBJ2-1 | TRBV4-3 | - | TGCGCCAGCGGGAGAGGGAATGAGCAGTTCTTC | CASGRGNEQFF
- | TRBJ2-7 | TRBV15 | TRBD1 | TGTGCCACCAGCAGAGATAGGACAGGGAGGACATACGAGCAGTACTTC | CATSRDRTGRTYEQYF
- | TRBJ1-1 | TRBV20-1 | - | TGCAGTGCCGGGGGCACTGAAGCTTTCTTT | CSAGGTEAFF
once | TRBJ2-1 | TRBV30 | - | TGTGCCTGGAGTGTTCTCTTAAGCTCCTACAATGAGCAGTTCTTC | CAWSVLLSSYNEQFF
- | TRBJ1-1 | TRBV4-1 | - | TGCGCCAGCAGGGCGCAGGGGACACCCATGAACACTGAAGCTTTCTTT | CASRAQGTPMNTEAFF
- | TRBJ2-4 | TRBV19 | TRBD1 | TGTGCCAGTAGTGCCCCCCGACAGGGGGCTGGAAACATTCAGTACTTC | CASSAPRQGAGNIQYF
- | TRBJ2-1 | TRBV7-2 | - | TGTGCCAGCAGCCCCAGTTCGGAGCAGTTCTTC | CASSPSSEQFF
- | TRBJ1-3 | TRBV19 | - | TGTGCCAGTAGTCATCCGGGGGGAAACACCATATATTTT | CASSHPGGNTIYF